These 2 T cell receptor beta chains came from one sample sequenced in a study of blood T cell repertoires in COVID-19. Generated by immunoSEQ multiplex PCR, the TCRdb table keeps only in-frame clones and is missing some. This sample has approximately 210,000 clones, with around 94% found just once. Specimen: peripheral blood. All receptors derive from a man aged 30 to 45 with COVID-19, enrolled during active disease.

This clone was seen just once. The CDR3 sequence: CASSVRGPSYGYTF. The CDR3, as DNA: TGTGCCAGCAGTGTTAGAGGGCCCAGCTATGGCTACACCTTC. J is TRBJ1-2 and V is TRBV2; D remains unclear. V was trimmed by 4 bases and J by 4 bases, leaving 13 bases between them. The germline V gene has CDR1 SNHLY and CDR2 FYNNEI. This CDR3 comprises 14 residues. Full variable domain (remainder filled in from reference TRBV2 and TRBJ1-2): EPEVTQTPSHQVTQMGQEVILRCVPISNHLYFYWYRQILGQKVEFLVSFYNNEISEKSEIFDDQFSVERPDGSNFTLKIRSTKLEDSAMYFCASSVRGPSYGYTFGSGTRLTVV.

This chain links TRBV5-4 with TRBJ2-7; 7 bases are a match to TRBD2. The CDR3 sequence is 13 residues long. Germline-derived CDR1 and CDR2 are SGHNT and YYREEE (reference sequence). V dropped 4 bases and J dropped 5; count of bases not matched to a gene: 6. The CDR3: CASSPGLGNEQYF. As DNA, the CDR3 is TGTGCCAGCAGCCCCGGACTAGGAAACGAGCAGTACTTC.